What follows are 8 T cell receptor beta chains derived from one specimen sequenced in a study of T cells in Graves' hyperthyroidism and ophthalmopathy. Researchers took RNA transcripts and amplified the TCR beta CDR3 regions from them. The HTBI primer set was used in a first-round RT-PCR of the TCR CDR3. TCRdb re-derived calls from the multiplex PCR reads in MiXCR, one entry per CDR3 protein. The data show 550,000 to 650,000 distinct CDR3 sequences, about 14% seen once. Specimen: blood. The receptors come from a woman aged 25 to 45 with Graves' hyperthyroidism that later progressed to Graves' ophthalmopathy.

Ten or more counts support this clonotype. The chain links TRBV6-1 to TRBJ1-3, with D possibly being TRBD1 (5 bases). The CDR3 is 16 amino acids. Germline-derived CDR1 and CDR2 are MNHNS and SASEGT. Between the trimmed V and J ends, which lost 7 bases and 0 bases, there was a span of 16 bases. In DNA form, the CDR3 reads TGTGCCAGCAAACCCGGGACGACGGCCTCTGGAAACACCATATATTTT. It yields the protein CASKPGTTASGNTIYF.

Many counts were recorded for this clonotype. The chain recombines TRBV5-6 with TRBJ2-7, with 10 bases fitting TRBD1. The CDR3 totals 13 residues. The V gene's germline CDR1 is SGHDT and CDR2 YYEEEE. Trimming took 3 bases from V and 5 from J; bases not matched to a gene: 2. CDR3 in DNA: TGTGCCAGCAGCTCGACAGGGGGCAACGAGCAGTACTTC. It encodes CASSSTGGNEQYF.

The chain has TRBV20-1 and TRBJ2-7; D not resolved. There are 14 residues in the CDR3. V was trimmed by 1 base and J by 3 bases, leaving 13 bases between them. Germline V gene data show CDR1 as DFQATT and CDR2 as SNEGSKA (reference sequence). CDR3 sequence: CSARVTDGYYEQYF. The CDR3 nucleotides are TGCAGTGCTAGAGTCACGGACGGGTACTACGAGCAGTACTTC.

At least ten counts were recorded for this clonotype. This sequence joins TRBV6-2 or TRBV6-3 and TRBJ2-1, with TRBD2 matching 11 bases. The J segment lost 8 bases and the V segment lost 7 bases, leaving 13 bases of the junction unmatched. The CDR3 is made up of 16 amino acids. Germline V gene lookup returns CDR1 MNHEY and CDR2 SVGEGT. The chain's CDR3 is CASTALAGERGDEQFF. CDR3 nucleotide sequence: TGTGCCAGCACTGCACTAGCGGGAGAAAGAGGCGATGAGCAGTTCTTC.

The chain links TRBV27 to TRBJ2-7, with 7 positions matching TRBD2. The CDR3 has 15 residues. Germline CDR1 is MNHEY and CDR2 is SMNVEV (reference sequence). After removal of 2 bases from V and 2 bases from J, the junction contained 6 bases not matched to a gene. The CDR3 is CASSLSSGITYEQYF. CDR3 in DNA: TGTGCCAGCAGTTTAAGCAGCGGGATCACCTACGAGCAGTACTTC.

Turning to this clonotype: A read error may explain this, as a much larger clone is one base away. This chain links TRBV28 with TRBJ2-1; 9 positions match TRBD2. Germline lookup yields CDR1 MDHEN and CDR2 SYDVKM. The J segment lost 10 bases and the V segment lost 4 bases, leaving 5 bases of the junction unmatched. This CDR3 has 13 amino acids. The CDR3 protein is CASSSGREGEQFF. The CDR3 nucleotides read TGTGCCAGCAGTTCTGGGCGGGAGGGGGAGCAGTTCTTC. Combining the CDR3 with reference TRBV28 and TRBJ2-1 gives the whole variable domain DVKVTQSSRYLVKRTGEKVFLECVQDMDHENMFWYRQDPGLGLRLIYFSYDVKMKEKGDIPEGYSVSREKKERFSLILESASTNQTSMYLCASSSGREGEQFFGPGTRLTVL.

This clonotype was picked up many times. The chain uses TRBV28 and TRBJ1-2, with no clear D. The V gene lost 6 bases and the J gene lost 3 bases, with 11 bases spanning the gap. Germline loops: CDR1 MDHEN, CDR2 SYDVKM. The CDR3 loop spans 13 amino acids. The CDR3 protein is CASSLDQDYGYTF. The CDR3, as DNA: TGTGCCAGCAGCTTAGACCAAGACTATGGCTACACCTTC.

V gene TRBV5-8 combines with J gene TRBJ1-1, with no clear D. CDR1 is SGHTS and CDR2 is YDEGEE in the germline V gene. The CDR3 runs 13 residues. With 0 bases removed from V and 11 bases from J, the gap between germline ends came to 14 bases. CDR3 DNA: TGTGCCAGCAGCTTGGCCCGGCCGGGCTGGGCTTTCTTT. It is translated as CASSLARPGWAFF.